These 8 T cell receptor beta chains were sequenced from one sample in a study of breast tumors, draining lymph nodes, adjacent tissues. MiXCR, run by TCRdb on the multiplex PCR reads, gives a single entry per CDR3 protein. The table shows some 140,000 distinct CDR3 sequences, with 20% to 25% occurring only once. Axillary draining lymph nodes of breast cancer patients supplied the node samples. The sequenced sample was axillary lymph node tissue. These receptors were taken from a female donor with breast cancer. Some clones in this sample may be carry-over from other donors' samples.

This clonotype has at least ten counts. This chain uses TRBV12-3 or TRBV12-4 with TRBJ2-1, with a tentative D call TRBD2 (6 bases). V was shortened by 6 bases and J by 0 bases, with 18 bases between the two germline ends. There are 17 residues in the CDR3. The CDR3 here is CASRPAPSADSYNEQFF. CDR3 bases: TGTGCCAGCAGGCCAGCCCCTAGCGCTGACTCCTACAATGAGCAGTTCTTC.

About this clonotype: This clone may be a read error of a much larger clone one base away. The chain employs TRBV19 and TRBJ2-1, with TRBD1 matching over 11 bases. Germline loops: CDR1 LNHDA, CDR2 SQIVND (reference sequence). The CDR3 is made up of 17 amino acids. For the CDR3, the DNA is TGTGCCAGTAGTATGGGACAGGGGGTGGGAATCGCCAATGAGCAGCTCTTC. Residues: CASSMGQGVGIANEQLF.

The sample holds many counts of this clonotype. The chain recombines TRBV24-1 with TRBJ2-1, with TRBD2 matching over 10 bases. This CDR3 is built from 15 residues. V was clipped by 5 bases and J by 10 bases; unmatched bases: 10. Per the germline V gene, CDR1 is KGHDR and CDR2 is SFDVKD. Written as DNA, the CDR3 is TGTGCCACCAGTGGTGGAGCGGGAGGGCCTACGGAGCAGTTCTTC. As protein: CATSGGAGGPTEQFF.

This clonotype was seen repeatedly, ten times or more. The rearrangement joins TRBV20-1 to TRBJ2-7; no clear D. Germline V gene lookup returns CDR1 DFQATT and CDR2 SNEGSKA (reference sequence). Trimming shortened V by 1 base and J by 3 bases, and 7 bases separated the two germline ends. The CDR3 spans 12 residues. Here the CDR3 reads CSARVGNYEQYF. DNA of the CDR3: TGCAGTGCTAGAGTGGGCAACTACGAGCAGTACTTC.

This clonotype was counted many times. The CDR3 spells CASSLARNSGNTIYF. CDR3 in DNA: TGCGCCAGCAGCTTGGCCCGGAACTCTGGAAACACCATATATTTT. The J gene is TRBJ1-3, the V gene TRBV5-1; D gene ambiguous. The CDR3 loop spans 15 amino acids. CDR1 is SGHRS, CDR2 YFSETQ, per germline. Trimming left V 0 bases short and J 0 bases short, with 7 bases between.

This clonotype was picked up many times. The chain couples TRBV25-1 to TRBJ2-7; 9 bases align to TRBD1. Germline V gene lookup returns CDR1 MGHDK and CDR2 SYGVNS. With 1 base clipped from V and 6 bases from J, the junction kept 7 bases outside the gene matches. CDR3 size: 15 residues. CDR3 sequence reads: CASSESYRGLSEQYF. CDR3 DNA: TGTGCCAGCAGTGAATCGTACAGGGGGCTTAGCGAGCAGTACTTC.

This clonotype showed up many times. The chain combines TRBV14 with TRBJ1-2, with 7 positions matching TRBD1. CDR1 and CDR2 (germline): SGHDN, FVKESK. This CDR3 contains 14 residues. The ends lost 4 bases at V and 0 bases at J; junction bases unmatched: 2. CDR3 in amino acids: CASSRQGTNYGYTF. For the CDR3, the DNA is TGTGCCAGCAGCCGACAGGGAACTAACTATGGCTACACCTTC.

This clonotype was detected ten times or more. V is TRBV15 and J is TRBJ2-3; 7 bases map to TRBD2. The V gene's germline CDR1 is LNHNV and CDR2 YYDKDF (reference sequence). There are 16 residues in the CDR3. The J segment lost 3 bases and the V segment lost 3 bases, leaving 9 bases of the junction unmatched. The CDR3 here is CATSRGPAGRTDTQYF. The CDR3 bases are TGTGCCACCAGCAGGGGACCAGCGGGGAGAACAGATACGCAGTATTTT.